Listed below are T cell receptor beta chains from one sample, sequenced in a study of beta chain features in type 1 diabetes. Here immunoSEQ multiplex PCR was the method, and the copy in TCRdb shows in-frame clones only, minus some. The sample has about 47,000 clones, around 45% seen once; the top ten hold around 0.13%. The sample was stem cell memory CD4+ T cells from blood. These receptors originate from a man aged 25-45 years with type 1 diabetes. The CDR3 runs from the conserved cysteine through the conserved F or W. A D gene is named only where the DNA matches it firmly. The size entry is marked missing in some rows and otherwise reads once, few, many or a size class.

V	D	J	size	CDR3	DNA
TRBV14	TRBD2	TRBJ2-7	few	CASRTSGTYEQYF	TGTGCCAGCAGGACTAGCGGAACCTACGAGCAGTACTTC
TRBV5-1	TRBD1	TRBJ2-1	NA	CASSLQGARNNEQFF	TGCGCCAGCAGCTTACAGGGGGCGAGGAACAATGAGCAGTTCTTC
TRBV15	TRBD1	TRBJ1-5	NA	CATSATVITGVVGQPQHF	TGTGCCACCAGCGCTACCGTAATTACAGGGGTGGTTGGTCAGCCCCAGCATTTT
TRBV6-5	NA	TRBJ1-4	few	CASRQGRRDEKLFF	TGTGCCAGCAGGCAGGGTCGCCGGGATGAAAAACTGTTTTTT
TRBV7-9	NA	TRBJ2-5	few	CASRLDIQETQYF	TGTGCCAGCAGGTTGGACATCCAAGAGACCCAGTACTTC
TRBV6-5	TRBD1	TRBJ1-5	NA	CASSYSGQGDQPQHF	TGTGCCAGCAGTTACTCGGGACAGGGTGATCAGCCCCAGCATTTT
TRBV15	TRBD1	TRBJ2-3	few	CATRTGSTDTQYF	TGTGCCACCAGGACAGGGAGCACAGATACGCAGTATTTT
TRBV27	NA	TRBJ2-5	NA	CASSLQGPGETQYF	TGTGCCAGCAGTTTGCAGGGTCCCGGGGAGACCCAGTACTTC
TRBV2	NA	TRBJ1-4	NA	CASSELGGNEKLFF	TGTGCCAGCAGTGAATTAGGAGGGAATGAAAAACTGTTTTTT
TRBV5-1	TRBD1	TRBJ1-2	NA	CASSFAGQEYGYTF	TGCGCCAGCAGCTTTGCGGGACAGGAATATGGCTACACCTTC
TRBV28	NA	TRBJ1-1	NA	CASSPTRNTEAFF	TGTGCCAGCAGCCCGACAAGAAACACTGAAGCTTTCTTT
TRBV2	NA	TRBJ2-5	NA	CASSEQETQYF	TGTGCCAGCAGTGAGCAGGAGACCCAGTACTTC
TRBV5-4	NA	TRBJ2-3	NA	CASSSTRTSTDTQYF	TGTGCCAGCAGCTCCACTAGAACTAGCACAGATACGCAGTATTTT
TRBV2	TRBD1	TRBJ1-1	NA	CASRDRGTEAFF	TGTGCCAGCAGGGACAGGGGTACTGAAGCTTTCTTT
TRBV9	NA	TRBJ2-5	NA	CASSVDGTLQETQYF	TGTGCCAGCAGCGTAGACGGGACACTACAAGAGACCCAGTACTTC
TRBV18	NA	TRBJ1-4	NA	CASSIGATNEKLFF	TGTGCCAGCTCAATCGGTGCAACTAATGAAAAACTGTTTTTT
TRBV10-2	TRBD1	TRBJ1-5	NA	CASSVTGGQPQHF	TGCGCCAGCAGTGTAACAGGGGGTCAGCCCCAGCATTTT